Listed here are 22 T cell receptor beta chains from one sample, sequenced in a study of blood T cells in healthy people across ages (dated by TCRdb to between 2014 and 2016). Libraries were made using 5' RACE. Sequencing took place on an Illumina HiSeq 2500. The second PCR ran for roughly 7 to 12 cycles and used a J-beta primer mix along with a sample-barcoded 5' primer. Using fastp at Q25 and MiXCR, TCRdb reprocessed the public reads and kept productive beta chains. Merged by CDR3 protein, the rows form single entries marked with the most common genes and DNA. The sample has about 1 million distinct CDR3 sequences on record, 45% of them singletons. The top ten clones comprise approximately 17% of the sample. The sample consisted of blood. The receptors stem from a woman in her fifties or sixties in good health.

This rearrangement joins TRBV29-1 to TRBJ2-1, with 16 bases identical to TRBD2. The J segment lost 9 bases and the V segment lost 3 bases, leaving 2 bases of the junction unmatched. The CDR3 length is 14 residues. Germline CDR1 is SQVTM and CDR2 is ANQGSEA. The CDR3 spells CSVEGLAGGSEQFF. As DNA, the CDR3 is TGCAGCGTTGAGGGACTAGCGGGAGGGTCTGAGCAGTTCTTC.

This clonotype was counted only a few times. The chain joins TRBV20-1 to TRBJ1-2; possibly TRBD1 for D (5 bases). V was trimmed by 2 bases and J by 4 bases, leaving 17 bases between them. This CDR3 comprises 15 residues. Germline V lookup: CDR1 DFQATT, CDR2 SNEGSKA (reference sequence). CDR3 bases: TGCAGTGCTAGAACCCCGGGCAGGGCCGTCTATGGCTACACCTTC. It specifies CSARTPGRAVYGYTF.

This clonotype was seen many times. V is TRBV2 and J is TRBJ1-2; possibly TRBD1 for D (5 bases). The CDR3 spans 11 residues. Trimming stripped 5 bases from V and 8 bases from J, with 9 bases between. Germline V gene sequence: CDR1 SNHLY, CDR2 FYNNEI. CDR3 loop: CASSLRDGYTF. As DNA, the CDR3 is TGTGCCAGCAGTTTGAGGGACGGCTACACCTTC.

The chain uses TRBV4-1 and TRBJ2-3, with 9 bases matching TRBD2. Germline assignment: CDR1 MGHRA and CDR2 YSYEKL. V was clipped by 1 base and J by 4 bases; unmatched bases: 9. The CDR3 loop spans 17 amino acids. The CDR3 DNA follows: TGCGCCAGCAGCCAAGGTGGCGGGAGGGCCGTGGCAGATACGCAGTATTTT. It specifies CASSQGGGRAVADTQYF.

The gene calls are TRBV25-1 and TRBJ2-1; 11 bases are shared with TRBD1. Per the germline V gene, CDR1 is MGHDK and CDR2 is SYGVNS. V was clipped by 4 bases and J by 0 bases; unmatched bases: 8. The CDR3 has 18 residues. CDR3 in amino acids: CASSGGTGGASSYNEQFF. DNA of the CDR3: TGTGCCAGCAGTGGAGGGACAGGGGGGGCAAGCTCCTACAATGAGCAGTTCTTC.

CDR3 DNA sequence: TGTGCCAGCAGCACAATGGACAGGGAACAAGAGACCCAGTACTTC. It specifies CASSTMDREQETQYF. The chain joins TRBV7-9 to TRBJ2-5, with 8 bases identical to TRBD1. The CDR3 extends over 15 amino acids. CDR1 and CDR2 (germline): SEHNR, FQNEAQ (reference sequence). With V trimmed by 5 bases and J by 2 bases, 7 bases remained unmatched.

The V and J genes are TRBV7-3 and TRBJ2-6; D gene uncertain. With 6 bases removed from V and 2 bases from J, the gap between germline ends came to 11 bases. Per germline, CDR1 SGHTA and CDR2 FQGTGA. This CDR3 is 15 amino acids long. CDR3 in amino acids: CASRSPGPGANVLTF. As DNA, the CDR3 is TGTGCCAGCAGGTCTCCGGGTCCTGGGGCCAACGTCCTGACTTTC.

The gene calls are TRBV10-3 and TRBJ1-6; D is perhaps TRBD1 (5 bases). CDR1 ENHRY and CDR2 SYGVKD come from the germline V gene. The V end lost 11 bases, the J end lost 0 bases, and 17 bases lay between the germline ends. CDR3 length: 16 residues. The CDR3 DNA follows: TGTGCCGCGAGATCCGCAGGGAGCTCCTATAATTCACCCCTCCACTTT. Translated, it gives CAARSAGSSYNSPLHF.

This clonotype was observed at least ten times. The CDR3 here is CASSLADLTDTQYF. The CDR3 DNA sequence: TGCGCCAGCAGCTTGGCGGACCTAACAGATACGCAGTATTTT. The chain employs TRBV5-1 and TRBJ2-3; D not resolved. Germline lookup yields CDR1 SGHRS and CDR2 YFSETQ. Trimming stripped 0 bases from V and 3 bases from J, with 8 bases between. This CDR3 region has 14 residues.

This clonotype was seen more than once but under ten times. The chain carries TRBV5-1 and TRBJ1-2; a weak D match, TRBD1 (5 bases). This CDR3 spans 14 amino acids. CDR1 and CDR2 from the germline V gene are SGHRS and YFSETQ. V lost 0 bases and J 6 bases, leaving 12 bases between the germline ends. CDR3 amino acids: CASSLAGRVDGYTF. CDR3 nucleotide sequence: TGCGCCAGCAGCTTGGCGGGCAGGGTAGATGGCTACACCTTC.

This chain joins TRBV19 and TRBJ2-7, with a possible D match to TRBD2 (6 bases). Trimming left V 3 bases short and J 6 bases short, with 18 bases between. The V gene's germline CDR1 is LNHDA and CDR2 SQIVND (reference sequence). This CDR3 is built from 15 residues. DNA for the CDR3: TGTGCCAGTAGTATCCCGACTAGATACGGGGCCGAGCAGTACTTC. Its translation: CASSIPTRYGAEQYF.

CDR3 DNA sequence: TGTGCCAGCAGCGCAGTTGGGGAGGATAACTACACCTTC. This gives the protein CASSAVGEDNYTF. The chain uses TRBV9 and TRBJ1-2; D is unclear. This CDR3 has 13 residues. Germline V gene lookup returns CDR1 SGDLS and CDR2 YYNGEE. The ends were cut back, 3 bases at V and 10 bases at J, with 16 bases in the middle.

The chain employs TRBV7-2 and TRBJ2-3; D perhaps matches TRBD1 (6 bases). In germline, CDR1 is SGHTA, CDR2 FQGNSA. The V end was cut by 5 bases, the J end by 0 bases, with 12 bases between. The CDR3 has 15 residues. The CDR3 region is CASSPDRRSTDTQYF. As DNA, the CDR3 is TGTGCCAGCAGCCCTGACAGGAGAAGCACAGATACGCAGTATTTT.

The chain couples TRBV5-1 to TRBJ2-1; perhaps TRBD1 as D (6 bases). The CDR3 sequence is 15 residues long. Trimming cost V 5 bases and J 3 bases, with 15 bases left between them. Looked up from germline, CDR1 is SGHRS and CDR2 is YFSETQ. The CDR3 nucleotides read TGCGCCAGCAGGCTCCTACAGGGAGTCTACAATGAGCAGTTCTTC. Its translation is CASRLLQGVYNEQFF. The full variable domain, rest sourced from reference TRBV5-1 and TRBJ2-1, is KAGVTQTPRYLIKTRGQQVTLSCSPISGHRSVSWYQQTPGQGLQFLFEYFSETQRNKGNFPGRFSGRQFSNSRSEMNVSTLELGDSALYLCASRLLQGVYNEQFFGPGTRLTVL.

The CDR3 DNA sequence: TGCGCCAGCAGCACCGGGACTTTGAGCTCCTACAATGAGCAGTTCTTC. This translates into CASSTGTLSSYNEQFF. The chain carries TRBV5-1 and TRBJ2-1; a weak D match, TRBD2 (6 bases). The CDR3 consists of 16 residues. CDR1 and CDR2 from the germline V gene are SGHRS and YFSETQ. V shed 4 bases and J shed 0 bases, with 14 bases lying between them.

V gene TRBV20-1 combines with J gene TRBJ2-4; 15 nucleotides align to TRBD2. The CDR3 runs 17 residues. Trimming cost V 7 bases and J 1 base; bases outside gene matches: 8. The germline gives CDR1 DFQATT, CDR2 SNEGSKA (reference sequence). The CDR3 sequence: CSVLGLAGGEAKNIQYF. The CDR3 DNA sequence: TGCAGTGTTTTAGGACTAGCGGGAGGGGAGGCCAAAAACATTCAGTACTTC.

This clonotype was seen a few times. Here the CDR3 DNA reads TGCAGCGTTGGAGACCCCCAGTGGAATGAGCAGTTCTTC. Its translation is CSVGDPQWNEQFF. This rearrangement joins TRBV29-1 to TRBJ2-1; D is uncertain. The CDR3 has 13 amino acids. CDR1 and CDR2 from the germline V gene are SQVTM and ANQGSEA. V lost 4 bases and J lost 7, with 14 bases in between.

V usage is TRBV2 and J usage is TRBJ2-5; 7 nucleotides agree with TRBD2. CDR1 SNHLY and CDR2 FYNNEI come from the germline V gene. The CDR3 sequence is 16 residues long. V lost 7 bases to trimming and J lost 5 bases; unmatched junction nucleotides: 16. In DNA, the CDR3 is TGTGCCAGCAACGGGCGGGAGAAGCGGTTGACGGAGACCCAGTACTTC. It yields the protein CASNGREKRLTETQYF.

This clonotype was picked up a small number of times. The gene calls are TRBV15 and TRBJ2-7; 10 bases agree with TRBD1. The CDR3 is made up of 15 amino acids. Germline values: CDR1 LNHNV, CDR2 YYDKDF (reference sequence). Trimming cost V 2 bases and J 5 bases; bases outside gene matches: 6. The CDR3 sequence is CATSRTRDRGHEQYF. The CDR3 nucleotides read TGTGCCACCAGCAGAACTCGGGACAGGGGCCACGAGCAGTACTTC.

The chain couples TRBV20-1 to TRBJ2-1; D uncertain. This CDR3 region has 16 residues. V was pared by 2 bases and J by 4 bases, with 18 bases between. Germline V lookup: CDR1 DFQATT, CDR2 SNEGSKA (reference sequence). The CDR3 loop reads CSARSSLAPPYNEQFF. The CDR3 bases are TGCAGTGCTAGATCCTCACTGGCCCCACCATACAATGAGCAGTTCTTC.

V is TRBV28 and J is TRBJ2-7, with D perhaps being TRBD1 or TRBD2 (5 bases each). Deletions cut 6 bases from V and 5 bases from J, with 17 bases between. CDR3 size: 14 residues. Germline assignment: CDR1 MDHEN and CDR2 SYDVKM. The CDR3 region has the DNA TGTGCCAGCAGGTTCCGGGGCGGCTGGAACGAGCAGTACTTC. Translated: CASRFRGGWNEQYF.

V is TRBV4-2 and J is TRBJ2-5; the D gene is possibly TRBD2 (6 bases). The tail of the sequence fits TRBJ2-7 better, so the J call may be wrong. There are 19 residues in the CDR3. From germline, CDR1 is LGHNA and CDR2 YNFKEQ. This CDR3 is CASSQEILGLRKGEVEQYF. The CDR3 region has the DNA TGTGCCAGCAGCCAAGAGATTCTGGGACTTCGTAAGGGAGAGGTCGAGCAGTACTTC.